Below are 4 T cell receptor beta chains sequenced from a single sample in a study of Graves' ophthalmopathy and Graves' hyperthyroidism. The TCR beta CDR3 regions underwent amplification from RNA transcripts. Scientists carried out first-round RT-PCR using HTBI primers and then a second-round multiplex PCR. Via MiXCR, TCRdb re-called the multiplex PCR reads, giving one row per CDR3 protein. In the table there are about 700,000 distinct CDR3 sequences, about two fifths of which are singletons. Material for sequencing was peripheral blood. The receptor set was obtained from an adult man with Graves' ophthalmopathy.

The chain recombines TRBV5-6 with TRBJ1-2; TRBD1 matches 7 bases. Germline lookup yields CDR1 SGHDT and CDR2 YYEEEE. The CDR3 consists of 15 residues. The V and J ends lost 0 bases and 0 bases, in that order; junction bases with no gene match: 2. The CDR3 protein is CASSLVDRANYGYTF. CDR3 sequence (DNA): TGTGCCAGCAGCTTGGTAGACAGGGCTAACTATGGCTACACCTTC.

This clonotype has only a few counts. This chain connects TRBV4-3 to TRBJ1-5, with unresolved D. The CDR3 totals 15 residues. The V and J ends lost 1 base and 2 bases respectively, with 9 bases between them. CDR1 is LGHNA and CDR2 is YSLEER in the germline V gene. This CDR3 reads CASSQVSWGNQPQHF. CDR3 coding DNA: TGCGCCAGCAGCCAAGTTTCCTGGGGCAATCAGCCCCAGCATTTT.

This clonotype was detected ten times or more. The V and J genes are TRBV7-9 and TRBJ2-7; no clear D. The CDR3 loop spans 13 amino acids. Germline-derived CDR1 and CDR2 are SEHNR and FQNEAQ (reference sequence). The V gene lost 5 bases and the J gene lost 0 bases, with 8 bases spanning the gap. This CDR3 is CASSPLYSYEQYF. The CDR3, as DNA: TGTGCCAGCAGCCCCCTTTACTCCTACGAGCAGTACTTC.

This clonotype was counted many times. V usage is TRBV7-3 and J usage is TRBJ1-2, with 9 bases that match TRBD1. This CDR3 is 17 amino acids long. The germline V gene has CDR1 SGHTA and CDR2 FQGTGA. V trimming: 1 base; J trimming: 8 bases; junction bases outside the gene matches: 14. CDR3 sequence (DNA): TGTGCCAGCAGCTTAAATCAGTGGGACAGGGCCTCCGGGGGCTACACCTTC. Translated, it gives CASSLNQWDRASGGYTF.